A selection of T cell receptor beta chains follows, all from one sample in a study of cytomegalovirus exposure and HLA in healthy donors. Data came from immunoSEQ multiplex PCR; TCRdb stores just in-frame clones and leaves some out. The sample has a few hundred thousand clones, about nine tenths seen once. Sequenced: PBMCs. The source of these receptors is a woman under 30 in good health and CMV-seronegative. The CDR3 runs from the conserved cysteine through the conserved F or W. The D gene is left open where the match is weak. Not all rows give a size; the values are once, few, many and, for expanded clones, a class.

v_gene,abundance,d_gene,len,j_gene,CDR3aa,CDR3nt
TRBV5-1,.,.,14,TRBJ2-1,CASSGEVVDNEQFF,TGCGCCAGCAGCGGGGAGGTAGTGGACAATGAGCAGTTCTTC
TRBV28,.,.,14,TRBJ1-5,CASSPGTLNQPQHF,TGTGCCAGCAGCCCCGGGACACTTAATCAGCCCCAGCATTTT
TRBV27,few,TRBD2,15,TRBJ2-1,CASSPSGSSYNEQFF,TGTGCCAGCAGTCCGAGCGGGAGCTCCTACAATGAGCAGTTCTTC
TRBV7-8,.,.,17,TRBJ2-1,CASSLPRKDTEGNEQFF,TGTGCCAGCAGCTTGCCCCGAAAGGACACCGAAGGCAATGAGCAGTTCTTC
TRBV7-2,.,.,14,TRBJ2-7,CASSLAGGVDEQYF,TGTGCCAGCAGCTTAGCGGGGGGTGTGGACGAGCAGTACTTC
TRBV27,.,TRBD2,17,TRBJ2-1,CASSFQGGRASHNEQFF,TGTGCCAGCAGTTTTCAGGGCGGGAGGGCTTCCCACAATGAGCAGTTCTTC
TRBV27,.,TRBD2,16,TRBJ2-1,CASSPPSGSFYNEQFF,TGTGCCAGCAGTCCGCCTAGCGGGAGTTTCTACAATGAGCAGTTCTTC
TRBV25-1,.,TRBD1,14,TRBJ2-1,CASNDRGLYNEQFF,TGTGCCAGCAATGACAGGGGGCTTTACAATGAGCAGTTCTTC
TRBV10-3,.,TRBD1,15,TRBJ2-7,CAISDPGQGYYEQYF,TGTGCCATCAGTGACCCAGGACAGGGTTACTACGAGCAGTACTTC
TRBV7-2,once,.,12,TRBJ2-4,CASSLSSEVLNF,TGTGCCAGCAGCTTATCATCAGAGGTGTTGAACTTC
TRBV4-3,.,.,16,TRBJ2-3,CASSQEGTLTSDTQYF,TGCGCCAGCAGCCAAGAAGGGACTCTTACCTCAGATACGCAGTATTTT
TRBV9,.,TRBD2,16,TRBJ2-7,CASSASSSGSSYEQYF,TGTGCCAGCAGCGCCTCTTCTAGCGGGAGTTCCTACGAGCAGTACTTC
TRBV6-5,.,.,14,TRBJ2-5,CASSYSPGAETQYF,TGTGCCAGCAGTTACTCGCCAGGGGCAGAGACCCAGTACTTC
TRBV5-4,.,.,11,TRBJ1-1,CASISPNRAFF,TGTGCCAGCATTTCCCCAAACCGGGCTTTCTTT
TRBV5-6,few,TRBD2,16,TRBJ2-7,CASSTLAGGPPYEQYF,TGTGCCAGCAGCACCCTAGCGGGAGGGCCGCCCTACGAGCAGTACTTC
TRBV7-2,.,TRBD1,15,TRBJ1-5,CATGETGQSNQPQHF,TGTGCCACCGGTGAGACAGGGCAGAGCAATCAGCCCCAGCATTTT
TRBV7-2,.,TRBD2,18,TRBJ2-1,CASSLGPALAGGPGGEFF,TGTGCCAGCAGCTTAGGGCCGGCTCTAGCGGGAGGGCCAGGAGGGGAGTTCTTC
TRBV6-1,once,.,13,TRBJ2-1,CASSEWGLSSSLF,TGTGCCAGCAGTGAATGGGGGCTGAGCAGCTCACTCTTC
TRBV6-5,.,.,14,TRBJ1-5,CASSTQGLSQPQHF,TGTGCCAGCAGCACACAGGGCTTAAGTCAGCCCCAGCATTTT
TRBV4-3,once,.,14,TRBJ1-1,CASSQAASNTEAFF,TGCGCCAGCAGCCAAGCCGCGAGTAACACTGAAGCTTTCTTT
TRBV7-2,.,.,17,TRBJ2-6,CASSLASGISGANVLTF,TGTGCCAGCAGCTTAGCCTCAGGGATCTCTGGGGCCAACGTCCTGACTTTC
TRBV6-5,.,.,14,TRBJ2-7,CASSQGLGTYEQYF,TGTGCCAGCAGCCAAGGACTGGGCACCTACGAGCAGTACTTC
TRBV5-4,.,.,15,TRBJ2-7,CASSLGQGRVYEQYF,TGTGCCAGCAGCTTGGGGCAGGGTAGGGTCTACGAGCAGTACTTC
TRBV7-2,.,.,15,TRBJ2-3,CASSREAAASDTQYF,TGTGCCAGCAGCAGGGAAGCGGCGGCGTCAGATACGCAGTATTTT
TRBV30,.,.,13,TRBJ1-2,CAWSPKWGGGYTF,TGTGCCTGGAGCCCGAAATGGGGAGGCGGCTACACCTTC
TRBV9,.,TRBD2,19,TRBJ2-7,CASSVVVRGDGTRPYEQYF,TGTGCCAGCAGCGTTGTAGTCAGGGGAGATGGGACTAGACCCTACGAGCAGTACTTC
TRBV19,.,.,17,TRBJ2-3,CASSMRLGRWGADTQYF,TGTGCCAGTAGTATGCGCTTAGGGAGATGGGGTGCAGATACGCAGTATTTT